One sample yielded the 29 T cell receptor beta chains listed below, sequenced in a study of PD-1 blockade in classical Hodgkin lymphoma. There was relapse after autologous stem cell transplantation in every patient, and there was variation in brentuximab vedotin exposure. This table comes from immunoSEQ multiplex PCR, and its TCRdb copy is limited to in-frame clones, with some not included. The sample has 12,000 to 15,000 clones; around 82% are singletons. The sequenced sample was peripheral blood mononuclear cells (PBMCs), obtained before the second cycle of nivolumab. These receptors were obtained from a human donor with classical Hodgkin lymphoma.

V is TRBV2 and J is TRBJ2-3, with TRBD2 matching over 8 bases. Trimming removed 7 bases from V and 6 bases from J; junction bases left unmatched: 6. CDR1 SNHLY and CDR2 FYNNEI come from the germline V gene. The length of the CDR3 is 13 residues. This CDR3 reads CASMGLVSDTQYF. DNA for the CDR3: TGTGCCAGCATGGGACTAGTGTCGGATACGCAGTATTTT.

V gene TRBV14 combines with J gene TRBJ2-7; D remains unclear. The CDR3 is 12 amino acids. Per germline, CDR1 SGHDN and CDR2 FVKESK. Trimming took 5 bases from V and 2 from J, leaving 7 bases between them. In DNA form, the CDR3 reads TGTGCCAGCAGCGTAGGAGCCTACGAGCAGTACTTC. Translating it yields CASSVGAYEQYF.

The chain has TRBV5-6 and TRBJ2-7; D call uncertain. This CDR3 has 12 residues. Per the germline V gene, CDR1 is SGHDT and CDR2 is YYEEEE. Between the trimmed V and J ends, which lost 0 bases and 4 bases, there was a span of 5 bases. CDR3 nucleotide sequence: TGTGCCAGCAGCTTGGGGGGTTACGAGCAGTACTTC. It translates to CASSLGGYEQYF.

The chain uses TRBV5-4 and TRBJ2-1; maybe TRBD2 (6 bases). The CDR3 runs to 16 residues. Germline loops: CDR1 SGHNT, CDR2 YYREEE (reference sequence). V was trimmed by 3 bases and J by 6 bases, leaving 19 bases between them. Here the CDR3 reads CASSSPGERAGNEQFF. CDR3 in DNA: TGTGCCAGCAGCTCGCCGGGGGAGCGGGCGGGCAATGAGCAGTTCTTC.

This chain connects TRBV2 to TRBJ1-4, with D unresolved. V lost 1 base and J lost 3, with 15 bases in between. CDR1 and CDR2 (germline): SNHLY, FYNNEI. The CDR3 extends over 17 amino acids. DNA of the CDR3: TGTGCCAGCAGTGAAGGAGGTCCCGGCGCACCTAATGAAAAACTGTTTTTT. Translation: CASSEGGPGAPNEKLFF. The full variable domain, completed using reference TRBV2 and TRBJ1-4, is EPEVTQTPSHQVTQMGQEVILRCVPISNHLYFYWYRQILGQKVEFLVSFYNNEISEKSEIFDDQFSVERPDGSNFTLKIRSTKLEDSAMYFCASSEGGPGAPNEKLFFGSGTQLSVL.

J is TRBJ2-5 and V is TRBV14, with D possibly being TRBD1 (6 bases). This CDR3 comprises 17 residues. Trimming pared 0 bases from V and 4 bases from J, leaving 18 bases between. In germline, CDR1 is SGHDN, CDR2 FVKESK. CDR3 in amino acids: CASSQDARGRAVETQYF. The CDR3 DNA sequence: TGTGCCAGCAGCCAAGATGCCAGGGGCCGTGCAGTAGAGACCCAGTACTTC.

This chain connects TRBV5-5 to TRBJ2-6; perhaps TRBD2 as D (6 bases). This CDR3 is built from 17 residues. Germline values: CDR1 SGHKS, CDR2 YYEKEE (reference sequence). V dropped 0 bases and J dropped 4 bases, with 14 bases sitting between them. CDR3 residues: CASSLAFAGTGANVLTF. In DNA, the CDR3 is TGTGCCAGCAGCTTGGCCTTTGCGGGAACCGGGGCCAACGTCCTGACTTTC. The whole variable domain, filled in from reference TRBV5-5 and TRBJ2-6, reads DAGVTQSPTHLIKTRGQQVTLRCSPISGHKSVSWYQQVLGQGPQFIFQYYEKEERGRGNFPDRFSARQFPNYSSELNVNALLLGDSALYLCASSLAFAGTGANVLTFGAGSRLTVL.

The rearrangement uses TRBV25-1 and TRBJ1-1; possible D gene TRBD1, 6 bases. V dropped 4 bases and J dropped 5 bases, with 14 bases sitting between them. The CDR3 runs to 14 residues. Germline V gives CDR1 MGHDK, CDR2 SYGVNS. CDR3 residues: CASSARTVGTEAFF. CDR3 DNA: TGTGCCAGCAGTGCCCGGACAGTAGGGACTGAAGCTTTCTTT.

The rearrangement links TRBV5-6 to TRBJ2-7; TRBD1 might be the D (6 bases). Germline values: CDR1 SGHDT, CDR2 YYEEEE. The length of the CDR3 is 14 residues. The germline V and J ends were trimmed by 3 bases and 2 bases, with 12 bases remaining between them. The CDR3 region has the DNA TGTGCCAGCAGCTCCTGGGACAAGACCTACGAGCAGTACTTC. It codes for CASSSWDKTYEQYF.

This sequence joins TRBV28 and TRBJ1-1; D not resolved. Germline loops: CDR1 MDHEN, CDR2 SYDVKM. V lost 3 bases and J 5 bases, leaving 13 bases between the germline ends. The CDR3 runs to 14 residues. DNA for the CDR3: TGTGCCAGCAGTTTCCGCCCCGCGGGGACTGAAGCTTTCTTT. This gives the protein CASSFRPAGTEAFF.

The table lists this clone with a few counts. This rearrangement joins TRBV2 to TRBJ1-6, with 7 bases fitting TRBD1. CDR3 size: 13 residues. Germline CDR1 and CDR2: SNHLY and FYNNEI. The V segment lost 6 bases and the J segment 8 bases; nucleotides outside the gene matches: 4. CDR3 nucleotides: TGTGCCAGCAGGGCTGACAGGGATTCACCCCTCCACTTT. Translation: CASRADRDSPLHF.

The V and J genes are TRBV2 and TRBJ1-5; the D gene is possibly TRBD1 (5 bases). The CDR3 sequence is 12 residues long. V was clipped by 8 bases and J by 1 base, with 6 bases between them. Germline V gene data show CDR1 as SNHLY and CDR2 as FYNNEI. CDR3 bases: TGTGCCAGCCGGGACAGCAATCAGCCCCAGCATTTT. Protein: CASRDSNQPQHF.

This chain uses TRBV27 with TRBJ2-3, with 7 bases fitting TRBD1. J was trimmed by 2 bases and V by 5 bases; bases with no gene match: 4. CDR3 length: 14 residues. Germline CDR1 and CDR2: MNHEY and SMNVEV (reference sequence). The CDR3 here is CASSRQGNTDTQYF. The CDR3 coding sequence is TGTGCCAGCAGTCGACAGGGAAACACAGATACGCAGTATTTT.

This chain links TRBV6-6 with TRBJ1-5; weak D call: TRBD1 (5 bases). Trimming stripped 6 bases from V and 1 base from J, with 16 bases between. The CDR3 runs to 16 residues. Germline V gene sequence: CDR1 MNHNY, CDR2 SVGAGI (reference sequence). CDR3 protein: CASSDTGVVSNQPQHF. The CDR3 DNA sequence: TGTGCCAGCAGCGATACAGGAGTGGTAAGCAATCAGCCCCAGCATTTT.

The rearrangement joins TRBV6-6 to TRBJ2-1; D remains ambiguous. V was clipped by 0 bases and J by 5 bases, with 8 bases between them. Germline CDR1 is MNHNY and CDR2 is SVGAGI (reference sequence). There are 14 residues in the CDR3. The DNA for the CDR3 is TGTGCCAGCAGTTACTCAGGCACACACAATGAGCAGTTCTTC. Its translation: CASSYSGTHNEQFF.

The gene calls are TRBV5-1 and TRBJ2-7, with D perhaps matching TRBD1 (6 bases). The CDR3 extends over 12 amino acids. The V and J ends lost 3 bases and 6 bases respectively, with 10 bases between them. Per the germline V gene, CDR1 is SGHRS and CDR2 is YFSETQ. The CDR3 DNA reads as TGCGCCAGCAGCTCCTTGGACAGCGAGCAGTACTTC. Translating gives CASSSLDSEQYF.

This clone has just a few counts. This chain uses TRBV9 with TRBJ2-7; D gene unclear. The CDR3 is made up of 14 amino acids. Trimming stripped 0 bases from V and 2 bases from J, with 9 bases between. Germline CDR1 is SGDLS and CDR2 is YYNGEE. This chain's CDR3 is CASSVGADAYEQYF. Here the CDR3 DNA reads TGTGCCAGCAGCGTAGGTGCGGATGCCTACGAGCAGTACTTC. Full variable domain (outside the CDR3, taken from reference TRBV9 and TRBJ2-7): DSGVTQTPKHLITATGQRVTLRCSPRSGDLSVYWYQQSLDQGLQFLIQYYNGEERAKGNILERFSAQQFPDLHSELNLSSLELGDSALYFCASSVGADAYEQYFGPGTRLTVT.

The chain is built from TRBV28 and TRBJ1-2; D uncertain. The CDR3 totals 13 residues. The V gene lost 6 bases and the J gene lost 8 bases, with 16 bases spanning the gap. Germline loops: CDR1 MDHEN, CDR2 SYDVKM. CDR3 DNA sequence: TGTGCCAGCAGGGGGAGCTCGGGAAAGGGCTACACCTTC. This translates into CASRGSSGKGYTF.

The J gene is TRBJ2-5, the V gene TRBV14, with 8 bases that match TRBD1. From germline, CDR1 is SGHDN and CDR2 FVKESK. The CDR3 runs 13 residues. V was pared by 5 bases and J by 5 bases, with 4 bases of the junction left unmatched. CDR3 in amino acids: CASSTTGVETQYF. In DNA, the CDR3 is TGTGCCAGCAGCACGACAGGGGTCGAGACCCAGTACTTC.

The V gene is TRBV5-6, the J gene TRBJ1-4, with D unclear. Germline V gene sequence: CDR1 SGHDT, CDR2 YYEEEE. The V gene lost 0 bases and the J gene lost 4 bases, with 10 bases spanning the gap. The CDR3 runs to 15 residues. CDR3 loop: CASSLGPQLNEKLFF. CDR3 in DNA: TGTGCCAGCAGCTTGGGTCCACAGCTTAATGAAAAACTGTTTTTT. Drawing the rest from reference TRBV5-6 and TRBJ1-4, the complete variable domain is DAGVTQSPTHLIKTRGQQVTLRCSPKSGHDTVSWYQQALGQGPQFIFQYYEEEERQRGNFPDRFSGHQFPNYSSELNVNALLLGDSALYLCASSLGPQLNEKLFFGSGTQLSVL.

The rearrangement uses TRBV9 and TRBJ1-1; the D gene is possibly TRBD1 (5 bases). Germline lookup yields CDR1 SGDLS and CDR2 YYNGEE. V was shortened by 0 bases and J by 8 bases, with 23 bases between the two germline ends. There are 17 residues in the CDR3. DNA for the CDR3: TGTGCCAGCAGCGTAGCTAGTTTATGGCTCGGGGCAACCGAAGCTTTCTTT. This encodes CASSVASLWLGATEAFF.

The J gene is TRBJ1-5, the V gene TRBV5-5; D is perhaps TRBD1 (5 bases). CDR1 and CDR2 from the germline V gene are SGHKS and YYEKEE (reference sequence). V was cut by 4 bases and J by 3 bases, with 11 bases left in between. The CDR3 is made up of 14 amino acids. As DNA, the CDR3 is TGTGCCAGCAGCCAGGGACCCTCCAATCAGCCCCAGCATTTT. Residues: CASSQGPSNQPQHF.

The genes are TRBV6-8 and TRBJ1-1, with a tentative D call TRBD1 (5 bases). The germline gives CDR1 MNHGY, CDR2 SAAAGT. Deletions cut 6 bases from V and 1 base from J, with 9 bases between. The CDR3 runs 13 residues. This chain's CDR3 is CASRDGQNTEAFF. As DNA, the CDR3 is TGTGCCAGCAGGGACGGACAGAACACTGAAGCTTTCTTT.

V usage is TRBV14 and J usage is TRBJ2-7; 7 bases are a match to TRBD1. V trimming: 0 bases; J trimming: 8 bases; junction bases outside the gene matches: 4. Germline CDR1 SGHDN, CDR2 FVKESK. This CDR3 region has 13 residues. The CDR3 spells CASSQEDRAQQYF. The CDR3 nucleotides are TGTGCCAGCAGCCAAGAAGACAGGGCCCAGCAGTACTTC.

This chain links TRBV2 with TRBJ2-4; tentatively, D is TRBD2 (5 bases). There are 15 residues in the CDR3. Trimming shortened V by 0 bases and J by 8 bases, and 14 bases separated the two germline ends. CDR1 is SNHLY, CDR2 FYNNEI, per germline. The CDR3 nucleotides are TGTGCCAGCAGTGAAGCCAAGGCTAAGGGAGACATTCAGTACTTC. This gives the protein CASSEAKAKGDIQYF.

The chain employs TRBV6-5 and TRBJ2-5; 9 bases agree with TRBD2. With V trimmed by 2 bases and J by 5 bases, 9 bases remained unmatched. The germline CDR1 and CDR2 sequences are MNHEY and SVGAGI. The CDR3 is 16 amino acids. DNA of the CDR3: TGTGCCAGCAGTTACGCGGGGGGGCAGGGGGTCGAGACCCAGTACTTC. This translates into CASSYAGGQGVETQYF.

The V gene is TRBV14, the J gene TRBJ1-3; D gene uncertain. The germline V gene has CDR1 SGHDN and CDR2 FVKESK. The CDR3 is 16 amino acids. The V gene lost 1 base and the J gene lost 5 bases, with 15 bases spanning the gap. DNA for the CDR3: TGTGCCAGCAGCCAAGGGTTCGGACGGAGCCGAAACACCATATATTTT. This encodes CASSQGFGRSRNTIYF.

V gene TRBV10-3 combines with J gene TRBJ2-3; possible D gene TRBD2, 7 bases. CDR1 and CDR2 (germline): ENHRY, SYGVKD. This CDR3 spans 18 amino acids. V was clipped by 2 bases and J by 0 bases, with 18 bases between them. The chain's CDR3 is CAISEKKGGGPSTDTQYF. The DNA of the CDR3 is TGTGCCATCAGTGAGAAGAAGGGGGGGGGACCTAGCACAGATACGCAGTATTTT.

The CDR3 here is CSVRGATRDTQYF. The CDR3, as DNA: TGCAGCGTGAGGGGCGCCACCCGGGATACGCAGTATTTT. This rearrangement joins TRBV29-1 to TRBJ2-3; D possibly matches TRBD1 or TRBD2 (5 bases each). CDR3 size: 13 residues. Germline lookup yields CDR1 SQVTM and CDR2 ANQGSEA. V was clipped by 6 bases and J by 6 bases, with 16 bases between them.